This T cell receptor (beta chain) was sequenced for a study of blood T cell repertoires in COVID-19. Study context: Acute-phase and convalescent COVID-19 samples originated in the United States, Italy and Spain. T cells, B-cell-depleted T cells, or PBMCs supplied cDNA or gDNA.

Seattle patients were enrolled while actively infected and followed longitudinally. Germline loops: CDR1 SQVTM, CDR2 ANQGSEA. The CDR3 contains 15 residues. Trimming pared 4 bases from V and 0 bases from J, leaving 14 bases between. Under the authors' procedure: Scientists estimated how many nucleated cells there were by amplifying reference gene primers. Produced via immunoSEQ multiplex PCR; TCRdb's table is partial and in-frame only. The DNA gave D and trimming, while V, J and clone size come from that table. The profile shows 150,000 to 200,000 clones, roughly 93% of them singletons. The V and J genes are TRBV29-1 and TRBJ2-3; TRBD1 might be the D (6 bases). Sequenced material: peripheral blood. The clonotype was recovered from a woman in her sixties or seventies with COVID-19, enrolled during active disease. As DNA, the CDR3 is TGCAGCGTTGCACAGGGCGAACTTAGCACAGATACGCAGTATTTT. Its protein product is CSVAQGELSTDTQYF.